These 16 T cell receptor beta chains came from one sample sequenced in a study of T cell responses to AZD1222 COVID-19 vaccine. Profiling relied on immunoSEQ multiplex PCR, and the TCRdb table lists in-frame clones only, not all of them. The data hold over 100,000 clones, with about nine tenths observed a single time. The material sequenced was peripheral blood, taken on day 0 of AZD1222 vaccination. These TCRs come from an adult in good health.

V gene TRBV7-2 combines with J gene TRBJ2-7; the match to TRBD1 covers 8 bases. The CDR3 totals 16 residues. Per the germline V gene, CDR1 is SGHTA and CDR2 is FQGNSA. V gave up 6 bases and J gave up 1 base; unmatched junction bases: 11. The CDR3 region is CASSPDDRGISYEQYF. CDR3 DNA: TGTGCCAGCAGTCCTGACGACAGGGGCATTTCCTACGAGCAGTACTTC.

CDR3 nucleotides: TGTGCCAGCAGCTTAGAGGGGCGAAGCAATCAGCCCCAGCATTTT. Amino acid sequence: CASSLEGRSNQPQHF. The chain is built from TRBV7-8 and TRBJ1-5, with a weak D call TRBD1 (5 bases). CDR3 length: 15 amino acids. Germline assignment: CDR1 SGHVS and CDR2 FQNEAQ. Trimming took 1 base from V and 1 from J, leaving 8 bases between them.

The chain uses TRBV14 and TRBJ2-5; tentative D call: TRBD2 (6 bases). Germline CDR1 is SGHDN and CDR2 is FVKESK. CDR3 length: 14 amino acids. V dropped 3 bases and J dropped 5 bases, with 13 bases sitting between them. CDR3 nucleotides: TGTGCCAGCAGCCAGTACGTTGGAGGGGAGACCCAGTACTTC. It yields the protein CASSQYVGGETQYF.

The rearrangement uses TRBV10-3 and TRBJ1-4; no clear D gene. CDR1 ENHRY and CDR2 SYGVKD come from the germline V gene. Trimming removed 2 bases at V and 5 bases at J, with 3 bases between. This CDR3 spans 12 amino acids. The CDR3 coding sequence is TGTGCCATCAGTGAGGGAAATGAAAAACTGTTTTTT. Protein product: CAISEGNEKLFF.

The V gene is TRBV3-1 (or the pseudogene TRBV3-2), the J gene TRBJ1-2; no clear D gene. V lost 3 bases to trimming and J lost 7 bases, with 12 bases between them. Germline V lookup: CDR1 LGHDT, CDR2 YNNKEL (reference sequence). There are 13 residues in the CDR3. CDR3 coding DNA: TGTGCCAGCAGCCACCGAGGGATGGGTGGCTACACCTTC. It codes for CASSHRGMGGYTF.

This clone was detected only once. The chain is built from TRBV11-2 and TRBJ2-1; perhaps TRBD2 as D (7 bases). The CDR3 runs to 13 residues. Germline values: CDR1 SGHAT, CDR2 FQNNGV. V was trimmed by 9 bases and J by 2 bases, leaving 11 bases between them. CDR3: CASGGATYNEQFF. CDR3 coding DNA: TGTGCCAGTGGGGGGGCAACCTACAATGAGCAGTTCTTC.

This chain joins TRBV7-2 and TRBJ2-1; D is tentatively TRBD1 or TRBD2 (5 bases each). In germline, CDR1 is SGHTA, CDR2 FQGNSA. Trimming pared 1 base from V and 6 bases from J, leaving 10 bases between. CDR3 size: 14 residues. CDR3 sequence reads: CASSLGVGGNEQFF. CDR3 DNA: TGTGCCAGCAGCTTAGGTGTTGGGGGCAATGAGCAGTTCTTC.

V usage is TRBV7-9 and J usage is TRBJ1-3; D is perhaps TRBD1 (5 bases). The CDR3 loop spans 14 amino acids. V was shortened by 3 bases and J by 4 bases, with 10 bases between the two germline ends. CDR1 is SEHNR, CDR2 FQNEAQ, per germline (reference sequence). CDR3 loop: CASSFRGDGNTIYF. CDR3 bases: TGTGCCAGCAGCTTCCGAGGGGACGGAAACACCATATATTTT.

The gene calls are TRBV6-2 or TRBV6-3 and TRBJ2-3, with 9 bases aligning to TRBD2. Germline V CDR1 and CDR2: MNHEY, SVGEGT. The CDR3 contains 15 residues. V lost 3 bases and J lost 2; bases outside the gene matches: 3. The DNA of the CDR3 is TGTGCCAGCAGTTATGCGGGGGGGTTCACAGATACGCAGTATTTT. Its protein product is CASSYAGGFTDTQYF.

The chain has TRBV11-3 and TRBJ2-2; maybe TRBD2 (6 bases). CDR3 length equals 17 residues. Trimming removed 1 base at V and 0 bases at J, with 12 bases between. In germline, CDR1 is SGHNT, CDR2 YENEEA. The CDR3 sequence: CASSLGGGAPNTGELFF. In DNA form, the CDR3 reads TGTGCCAGCAGCTTAGGGGGCGGGGCACCGAACACCGGGGAGCTGTTTTTT.

V usage is TRBV5-8 and J usage is TRBJ1-2; D gene ambiguous. Germline CDR1 SGHTS, CDR2 YDEGEE. CDR3 length: 14 residues. V was clipped by 4 bases and J by 3 bases, with 13 bases between them. CDR3 DNA sequence: TGTGCCAGCAGCCTTGCCGGTGCAGACTATGGCTACACCTTC. Its translation is CASSLAGADYGYTF.

This rearrangement joins TRBV30 to TRBJ2-2; either TRBD1 or TRBD2 may fit D (5 bases each). Looked up from germline, CDR1 is GTSNPN and CDR2 is SVGIG (reference sequence). The CDR3 loop spans 15 amino acids. Between the trimmed V and J ends, which lost 0 bases and 1 base, there was a span of 9 bases. Here the CDR3 reads CAWSVRGRNTGELFF. CDR3 nucleotide sequence: TGTGCCTGGAGTGTACGGGGCAGGAACACCGGGGAGCTGTTTTTT.

The chain uses TRBV27 and TRBJ1-2; a weak D match, TRBD1 (6 bases). The length of the CDR3 is 13 residues. The V gene's germline CDR1 is MNHEY and CDR2 SMNVEV (reference sequence). Trimming shortened V by 2 bases and J by 7 bases, and 11 bases separated the two germline ends. CDR3 sequence reads: CASSLKGEGGYTF. CDR3 bases: TGTGCCAGCAGTTTAAAGGGGGAGGGTGGCTACACCTTC.

This clone appeared once. This rearrangement joins TRBV7-2 to TRBJ2-5, with D unclear. Germline CDR1 reads SGHTA; CDR2 reads FQGNSA. The V and J ends lost 2 bases and 5 bases respectively, with 12 bases between them. This CDR3 has 14 residues. CDR3: CASSLTSRVETQYF. CDR3 sequence (DNA): TGTGCCAGCAGCTTAACTTCCCGCGTTGAGACCCAGTACTTC.

The chain has TRBV11-2 and TRBJ2-3, with a weak D call TRBD2 (5 bases). V shed 4 bases and J shed 0 bases, with 20 bases lying between them. Germline CDR1 and CDR2: SGHAT and FQNNGV. CDR3 size: 18 residues. The CDR3 nucleotides are TGTGCCAGCAGCTCTACCCGGTACGGAGGAGGAAGCACAGATACGCAGTATTTT. Translated: CASSSTRYGGGSTDTQYF.

The chain employs TRBV19 and TRBJ1-4, with 7 positions matching TRBD1. Unmatched junction bases numbered 4, after V lost 3 bases and J lost 3 bases. The CDR3 covers 15 residues. Germline CDR1 is LNHDA and CDR2 is SQIVND (reference sequence). The CDR3 DNA follows: TGTGCCAGTAGTATTCTGCAGGGGGCTAATGAAAAACTGTTTTTT. Translated: CASSILQGANEKLFF.